This T cell receptor (beta chain) was identified in a study of cytomegalovirus exposure and HLA in healthy donors. PCR used 60 Vbeta primers and 13 Jbeta primers. Sequencing used immunoSEQ multiplex PCR; TCRdb keeps in-frame clones, though not all of them. Counted here are roughly 120,000 clones, about 8.5% occurring once; the ten biggest clones make up less than 7%. The CDR3 totals 14 residues. In germline, CDR1 is SNHLY, CDR2 FYNNEI. The V end lost 2 bases, the J end lost 7 bases, and 12 bases lay between the germline ends. The table lists this clone with a few counts. The J gene is TRBJ1-5, the V gene TRBV2; a possible D gene is TRBD1 (5 bases). Source material: PBMCs. The source is a man aged 35-49 years in good health and CMV-seronegative. The DNA for the CDR3 is TGTGCCAGCAGTGAAAGTGGGGGGGGACAGCCCCAGCATTTT. This translates into CASSESGGGQPQHF. Based on the CDR3 plus reference TRBV2 and TRBJ1-5, the full variable domain is EPEVTQTPSHQVTQMGQEVILRCVPISNHLYFYWYRQILGQKVEFLVSFYNNEISEKSEIFDDQFSVERPDGSNFTLKIRSTKLEDSAMYFCASSESGGGQPQHFGDGTRLSIL.